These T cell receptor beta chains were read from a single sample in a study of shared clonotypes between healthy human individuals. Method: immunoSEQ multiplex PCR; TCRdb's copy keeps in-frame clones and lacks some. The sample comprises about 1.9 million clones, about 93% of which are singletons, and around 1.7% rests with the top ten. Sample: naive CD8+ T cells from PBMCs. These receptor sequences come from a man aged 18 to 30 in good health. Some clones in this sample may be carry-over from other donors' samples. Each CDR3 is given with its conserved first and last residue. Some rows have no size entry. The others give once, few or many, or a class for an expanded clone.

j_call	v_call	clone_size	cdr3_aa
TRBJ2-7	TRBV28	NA	CASSLGILTYEQYF
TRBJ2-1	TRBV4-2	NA	CASSQFRGDRHNEQFF
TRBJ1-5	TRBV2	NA	CASSESRVFQPQHF
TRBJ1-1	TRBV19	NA	CASSIRGGVNTEAFF
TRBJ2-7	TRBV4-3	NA	CASSQDGAGADEQYF
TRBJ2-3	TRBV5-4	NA	CASSNRGGTDTQYF
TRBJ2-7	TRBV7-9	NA	CASSWMGQGAEEQYF
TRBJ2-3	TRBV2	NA	CASRIAGVGSDTQYF
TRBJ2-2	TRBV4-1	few	CASSLRGLAGELFF
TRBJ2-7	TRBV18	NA	CASSPLKGGIGGSPHEQYF
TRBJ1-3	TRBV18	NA	CASSPTSQGGGNTIYF
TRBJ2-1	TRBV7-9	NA	CASKQGSGEQFF
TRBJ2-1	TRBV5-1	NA	CASSLRLAGGPNEQFF
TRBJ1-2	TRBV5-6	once	CASKTNEGGYTF
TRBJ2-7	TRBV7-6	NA	CASSFGRIPGSSYEQYF
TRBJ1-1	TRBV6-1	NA	CASSEDSRGLGAFF
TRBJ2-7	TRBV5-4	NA	CASSSHPGDYEQYF
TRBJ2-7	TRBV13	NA	CASSLGSGRSYEQYF
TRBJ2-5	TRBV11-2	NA	CASSLGRGIRETQYF
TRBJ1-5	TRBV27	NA	CASRGQGAGDSNQPQHF
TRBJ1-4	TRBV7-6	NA	CASSSSSGAEKLFF
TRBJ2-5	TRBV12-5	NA	CASGLVGSQETQYF
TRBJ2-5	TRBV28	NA	CASRDRGRWETQYF
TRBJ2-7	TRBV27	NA	CASSSSDGEKSYEQYF
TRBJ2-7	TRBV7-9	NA	CASLKQGLNYEQYF
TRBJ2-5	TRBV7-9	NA	CASSLSGRGETQYF
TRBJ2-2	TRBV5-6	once	CASSLEGLAGGPGELFF
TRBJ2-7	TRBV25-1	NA	CASSVTDYEQYF
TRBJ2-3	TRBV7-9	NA	CASRAGTEYTQYF
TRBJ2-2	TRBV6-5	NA	CASSYLGQGITGELFF
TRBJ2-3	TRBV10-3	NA	CAISWDGRDTQYF
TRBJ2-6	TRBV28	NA	CASSLHTQGAGANVLTF
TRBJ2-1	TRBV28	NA	CASSSTATSGRGNEQFF
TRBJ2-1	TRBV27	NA	CASSWVAGGYNEQFF
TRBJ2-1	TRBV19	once	CASSTSGSYNEQFF
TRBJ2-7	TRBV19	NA	CASSLLASGRDEQYF
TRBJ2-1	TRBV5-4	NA	CASSLGGQAYNEQFF
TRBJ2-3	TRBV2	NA	CASSEMSGLGADTQYF
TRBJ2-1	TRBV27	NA	CASRVLPGGASSYNEQFF
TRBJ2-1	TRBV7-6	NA	CASSLGGHNEQFF
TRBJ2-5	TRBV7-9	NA	CASSLEKAGQETQYF
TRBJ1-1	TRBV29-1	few	CSVEGSGRNTEAFF
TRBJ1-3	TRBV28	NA	CASRTGGQNTIYF
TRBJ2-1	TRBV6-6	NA	CASRADRASYNEQFF
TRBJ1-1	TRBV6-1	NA	CASSEKAGRGTEAFF
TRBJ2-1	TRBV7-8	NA	CASSPLYAGSYNEQFF
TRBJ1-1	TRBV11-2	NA	CASSLWGSDTEAFF
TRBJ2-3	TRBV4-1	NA	CASSGPGDMAADPHTQYF
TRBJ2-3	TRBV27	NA	CASSPTGMADTQYF
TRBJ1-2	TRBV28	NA	CASKGDSLYGYTF
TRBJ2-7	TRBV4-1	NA	CASSQGTVRESSYEQYF
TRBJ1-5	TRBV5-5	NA	CASSHGSYSNQPQHF
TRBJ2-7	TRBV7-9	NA	CASSLRERGDEQYF
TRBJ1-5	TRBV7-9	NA	CASSLAEGQPQHF
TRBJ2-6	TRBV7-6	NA	CASSLDNLYGANVLTF
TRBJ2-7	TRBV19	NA	CASSIDPGTGLRGYEQYF
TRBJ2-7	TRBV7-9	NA	CASTPTRGFSGEQYF
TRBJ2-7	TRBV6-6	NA	CASSYVEGPHYEQYF
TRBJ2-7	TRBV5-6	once	CASSLARQAYEQYF
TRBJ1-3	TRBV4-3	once	CASSQDPLQGSGNTIYF